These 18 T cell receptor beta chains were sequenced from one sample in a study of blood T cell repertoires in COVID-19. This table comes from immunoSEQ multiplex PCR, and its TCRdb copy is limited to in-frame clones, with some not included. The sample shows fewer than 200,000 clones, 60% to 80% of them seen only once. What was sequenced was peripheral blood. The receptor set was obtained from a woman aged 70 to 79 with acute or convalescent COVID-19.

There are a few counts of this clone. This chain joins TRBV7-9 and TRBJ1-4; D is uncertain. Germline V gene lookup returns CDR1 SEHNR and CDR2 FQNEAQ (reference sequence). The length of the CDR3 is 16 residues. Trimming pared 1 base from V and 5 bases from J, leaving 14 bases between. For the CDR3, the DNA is TGTGCCAGCAGCTTAGGTCTCGTCACGGAGAATGAAAAACTGTTTTTT. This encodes CASSLGLVTENEKLFF.

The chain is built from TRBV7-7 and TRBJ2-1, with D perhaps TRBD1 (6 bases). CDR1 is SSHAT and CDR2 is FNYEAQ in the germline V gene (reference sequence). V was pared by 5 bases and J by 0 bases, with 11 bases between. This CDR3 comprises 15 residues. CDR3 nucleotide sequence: TGTGCCAGCAGCCCCTCACAGGGCTCCTACAATGAGCAGTTCTTC. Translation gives CASSPSQGSYNEQFF.

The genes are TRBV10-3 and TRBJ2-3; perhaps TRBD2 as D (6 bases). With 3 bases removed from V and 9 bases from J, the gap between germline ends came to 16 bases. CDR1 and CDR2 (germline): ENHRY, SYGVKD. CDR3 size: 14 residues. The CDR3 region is CAISDGTGVSTQYF. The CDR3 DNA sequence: TGTGCCATCAGTGACGGGACGGGGGTAAGCACGCAGTATTTT.

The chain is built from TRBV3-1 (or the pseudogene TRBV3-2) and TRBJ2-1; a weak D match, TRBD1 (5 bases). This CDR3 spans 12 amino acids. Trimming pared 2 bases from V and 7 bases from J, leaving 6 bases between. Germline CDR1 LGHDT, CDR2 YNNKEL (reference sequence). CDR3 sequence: CASSQRQNEQFF. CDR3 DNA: TGTGCCAGCAGCCAACGACAGAATGAGCAGTTCTTC.

The CDR3 nucleotides read TGTGCCAGCAGCCCGGAATTAGCGGGTGCCTACGAGCAGTACTTC. As protein: CASSPELAGAYEQYF. The chain is built from TRBV7-6 and TRBJ2-7; 7 bases agree with TRBD2. The CDR3 loop spans 15 amino acids. The V and J ends lost 5 bases and 2 bases, in that order; junction bases with no gene match: 9. Germline-derived CDR1 and CDR2 are SGHVS and FNYEAQ.

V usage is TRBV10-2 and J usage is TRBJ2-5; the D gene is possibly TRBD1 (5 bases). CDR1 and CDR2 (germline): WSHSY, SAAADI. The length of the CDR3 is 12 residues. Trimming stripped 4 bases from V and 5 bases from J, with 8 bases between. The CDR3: CASSGQRETQYF. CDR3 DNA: TGCGCCAGCAGTGGACAGAGGGAGACCCAGTACTTC.

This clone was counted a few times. The CDR3 bases are TGTGCCAGTAGTTCTTTGGCCCCCCGAGGCACTGAAGCTTTCTTT. This encodes CASSSLAPRGTEAFF. The genes are TRBV19 and TRBJ1-1; the D is unclear. This CDR3 spans 15 amino acids. Between the trimmed V and J ends, which lost 5 bases and 4 bases, there was a span of 17 bases. Germline assignment: CDR1 LNHDA and CDR2 SQIVND (reference sequence).

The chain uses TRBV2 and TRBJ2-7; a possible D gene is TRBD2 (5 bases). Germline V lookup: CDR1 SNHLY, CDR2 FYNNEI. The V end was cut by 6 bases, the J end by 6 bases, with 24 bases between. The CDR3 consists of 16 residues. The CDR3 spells CASSAPGSEVTGEQYF. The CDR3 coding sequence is TGTGCCAGCAGCGCACCGGGATCAGAAGTAACGGGCGAGCAGTACTTC.

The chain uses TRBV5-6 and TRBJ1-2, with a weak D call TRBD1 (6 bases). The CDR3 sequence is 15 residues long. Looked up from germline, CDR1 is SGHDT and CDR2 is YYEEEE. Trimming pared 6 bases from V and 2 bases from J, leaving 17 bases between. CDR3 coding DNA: TGTGCCAGCACCAAAGGAGACAGGCTGAACTATGGCTACACCTTC. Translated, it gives CASTKGDRLNYGYTF.

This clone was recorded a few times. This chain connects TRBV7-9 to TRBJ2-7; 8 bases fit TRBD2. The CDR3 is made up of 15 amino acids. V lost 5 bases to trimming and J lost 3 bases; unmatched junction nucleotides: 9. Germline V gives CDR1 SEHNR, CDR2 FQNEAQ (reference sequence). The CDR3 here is CASSPRLARVYEQYF. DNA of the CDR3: TGTGCCAGCAGCCCACGACTAGCGAGAGTCTACGAGCAGTACTTC.

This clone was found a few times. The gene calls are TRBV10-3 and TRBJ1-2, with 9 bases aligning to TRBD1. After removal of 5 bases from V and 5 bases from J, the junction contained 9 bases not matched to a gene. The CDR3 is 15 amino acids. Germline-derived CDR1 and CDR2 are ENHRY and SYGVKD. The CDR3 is CAISPRDRDLYGYTF. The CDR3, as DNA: TGTGCCATCAGTCCGAGGGACAGGGACCTTTATGGCTACACCTTC.

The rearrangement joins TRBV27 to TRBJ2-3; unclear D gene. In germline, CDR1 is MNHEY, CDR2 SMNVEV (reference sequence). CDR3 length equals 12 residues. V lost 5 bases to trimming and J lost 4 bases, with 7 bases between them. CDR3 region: CASSPYADTQYF. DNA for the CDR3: TGTGCCAGCAGTCCGTATGCAGATACGCAGTATTTT.

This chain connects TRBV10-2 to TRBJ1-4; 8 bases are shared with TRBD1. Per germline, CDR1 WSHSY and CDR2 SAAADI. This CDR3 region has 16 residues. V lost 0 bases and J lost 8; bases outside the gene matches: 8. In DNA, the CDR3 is TGCGCCAGCAGTGAGTCAAGGGCAGGGGGCCTAGAAAAACTGTTTTTT. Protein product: CASSESRAGGLEKLFF.

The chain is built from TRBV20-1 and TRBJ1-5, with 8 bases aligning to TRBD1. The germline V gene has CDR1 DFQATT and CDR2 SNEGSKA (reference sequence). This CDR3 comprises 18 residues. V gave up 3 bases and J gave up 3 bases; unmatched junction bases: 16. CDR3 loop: CSASNLAHSGGYNQPQHF. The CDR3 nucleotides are TGCAGTGCTAGTAACCTAGCTCACTCAGGGGGCTACAATCAGCCCCAGCATTTT.

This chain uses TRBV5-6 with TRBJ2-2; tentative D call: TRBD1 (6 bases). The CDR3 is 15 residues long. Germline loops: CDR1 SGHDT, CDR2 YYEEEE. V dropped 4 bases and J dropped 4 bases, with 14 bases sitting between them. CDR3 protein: CASSPQGSPTGELFF. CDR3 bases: TGTGCCAGCAGCCCCCAGGGGAGCCCCACCGGGGAGCTGTTTTTT.

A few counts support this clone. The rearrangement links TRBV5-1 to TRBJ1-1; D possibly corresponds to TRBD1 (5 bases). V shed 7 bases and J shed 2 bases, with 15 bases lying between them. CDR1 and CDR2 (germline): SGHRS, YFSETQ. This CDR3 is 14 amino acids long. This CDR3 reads CASGLGGVNTEAFF. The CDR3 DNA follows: TGCGCCAGCGGGCTGGGGGGAGTCAACACTGAAGCTTTCTTT.

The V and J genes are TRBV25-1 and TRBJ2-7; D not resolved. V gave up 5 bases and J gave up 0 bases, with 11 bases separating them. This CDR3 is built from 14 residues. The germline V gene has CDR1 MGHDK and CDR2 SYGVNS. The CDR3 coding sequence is TGTGCCAGCAGTAAAGATACAGTCTCCTACGAGCAGTACTTC. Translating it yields CASSKDTVSYEQYF.

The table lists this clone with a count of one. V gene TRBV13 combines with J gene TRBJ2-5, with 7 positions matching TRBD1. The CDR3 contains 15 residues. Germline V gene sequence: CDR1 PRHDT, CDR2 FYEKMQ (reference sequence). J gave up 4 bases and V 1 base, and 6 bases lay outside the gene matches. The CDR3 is CASSLAPGQLETQYF. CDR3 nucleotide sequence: TGTGCCAGCAGCTTAGCTCCGGGACAGCTAGAGACCCAGTACTTC.